The next 10 T cell receptor beta chains were all read from a single sample in a study of T cells in severe cutaneous drug reactions. The donors had carbamazepine-induced Stevens-Johnson syndrome or toxic epidermal necrolysis. The iRepertoire multiplex PCR system with TCR subtype-specific primers built both bulk and single-cell libraries. TCRdb reprocessed the multiplex PCR reads, with one entry per CDR3 protein and no DNA. The listing records over 1,000 distinct CDR3 sequences. Material: PBMCs. These receptors originate from a human donor with a severe cutaneous adverse drug reaction.

In terms of frequency, this clonotype is large. The CDR3 loop reads CASSFTTSGGALYNEQFF. V and J are TRBV6-1 and TRBJ2-1; with no DNA, the TCRdb D assignment of TRBD2 cannot be verified. The length of the CDR3 is 18 residues. Germline values: CDR1 MNHNS, CDR2 SASEGT.

By frequency, this clonotype is medium-sized. The chain uses TRBV2 and TRBJ1-2; the D call of TRBD1 rests on TCRdb alone, since no DNA is present to check it. This CDR3 spans 14 amino acids. From germline, CDR1 is SNHLY and CDR2 FYNNEI. CDR3 in amino acids: CASSPDRGDYGYTF.

This sequence joins TRBV19 and TRBJ2-1. Germline CDR1 reads LNHDA; CDR2 reads SQIVND (reference sequence). This CDR3 region has 14 residues. CDR3 residues: CASSIRGSYNEQFF.

V and J are TRBV4-2 and TRBJ2-7; the TRBD1 assignment by TCRdb is unverifiable without DNA. The CDR3 is 16 residues long. Germline CDR1 and CDR2: LGHNA and YNFKEQ. The CDR3 sequence: CASGQVGGGTTYEQYF.

In terms of frequency, this clonotype is large. CDR3 protein: CASSMTGNTGELFF. The chain couples TRBV6-1 to TRBJ2-2; TCRdb's D call, TRBD1, is unchecked because there is no DNA. The germline gives CDR1 MNHNS, CDR2 SASEGT. CDR3 size: 14 residues.

Measured by frequency, this clonotype is medium-sized. The chain uses TRBV10-3 and TRBJ1-1. Germline values: CDR1 ENHRY, CDR2 SYGVKD. The CDR3 is 14 amino acids. CDR3 in amino acids: CAISEELPSTEAFF.

Its frequency marks this clonotype as large. The gene calls are TRBV28 and TRBJ1-1. CDR3 length: 13 residues. From germline, CDR1 is MDHEN and CDR2 SYDVKM. The CDR3 protein is CASSFEVGTEAFF.

By frequency, this clonotype registers medium-sized (0.01 to 0.1%). The V call is TRBV10-3, the J call TRBJ2-3; the TRBD2 assignment by TCRdb is unverifiable without DNA. This CDR3 has 14 residues. CDR1 and CDR2 (germline): ENHRY, SYGVKD. CDR3 sequence: CAIISESWAGRQYF.

This clonotype ranks as large in terms of frequency. The chain carries TRBV27 and TRBJ1-1. From germline, CDR1 is MNHEY and CDR2 SMNVEV (reference sequence). The CDR3 is 13 amino acids. CDR3 protein: CASSGTENTEAFF.

According to its frequency, this clonotype is medium-sized. The rearrangement joins TRBV7-9 to TRBJ2-3. Looked up from germline, CDR1 is SEHNR and CDR2 is FQNEAQ (reference sequence). This CDR3 spans 15 amino acids. The CDR3 spells CASTEKFDGADTQYF.